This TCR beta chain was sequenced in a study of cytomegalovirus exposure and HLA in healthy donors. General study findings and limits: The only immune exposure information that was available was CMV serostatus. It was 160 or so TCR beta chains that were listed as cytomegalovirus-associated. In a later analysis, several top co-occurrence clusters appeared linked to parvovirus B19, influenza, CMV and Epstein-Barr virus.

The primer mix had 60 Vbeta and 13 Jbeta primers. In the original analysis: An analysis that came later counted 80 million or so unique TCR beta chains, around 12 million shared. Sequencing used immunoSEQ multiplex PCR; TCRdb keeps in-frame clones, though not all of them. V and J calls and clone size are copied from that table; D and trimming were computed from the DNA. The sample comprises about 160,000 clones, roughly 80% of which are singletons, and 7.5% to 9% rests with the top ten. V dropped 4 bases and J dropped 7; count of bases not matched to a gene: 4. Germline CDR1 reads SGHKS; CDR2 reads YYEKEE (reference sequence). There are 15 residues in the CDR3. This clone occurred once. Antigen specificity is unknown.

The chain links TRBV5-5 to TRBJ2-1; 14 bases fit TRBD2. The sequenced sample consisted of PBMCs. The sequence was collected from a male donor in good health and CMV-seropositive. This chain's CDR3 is CASSPGTSGRNEQFF. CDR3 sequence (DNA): TGTGCCAGCAGCCCCGGGACTAGCGGGAGAAATGAGCAGTTCTTC.